Following are 27 T cell receptor beta chains from one sample sequenced in a study of cytomegalovirus exposure and HLA in healthy donors. In the PCR, 60 Vbeta and 13 Jbeta primers were used. Only in-frame clones appear in the TCRdb table, and some are missing; sequencing was by immunoSEQ multiplex PCR. The sample shows about 190,000 clones, roughly four fifths of them seen only once. Specimen: PBMCs. The receptor set was obtained from a woman between 18 and 29 years old in good health and CMV-seronegative.

V usage is TRBV27 and J usage is TRBJ2-3, with a tentative D call TRBD2 (6 bases). V dropped 5 bases and J dropped 12 bases, with 24 bases sitting between them. In germline, CDR1 is MNHEY, CDR2 SMNVEV (reference sequence). CDR3 length: 15 amino acids. The CDR3 loop reads CASSPPWGGSTKQYF. The CDR3 nucleotides are TGTGCCAGCAGTCCGCCCTGGGGAGGCTCGACTAAACAGTATTTT.

The chain recombines TRBV10-2 with TRBJ2-1, with TRBD1 identical over 9 bases. The V segment lost 3 bases and the J segment 5 bases; nucleotides outside the gene matches: 5. This CDR3 is built from 15 residues. Per the germline V gene, CDR1 is WSHSY and CDR2 is SAAADI. Written as DNA, the CDR3 is TGCGCCAGCAGTGATACAGGGGGCGGGAACAATGAGCAGTTCTTC. This encodes CASSDTGGGNNEQFF.

This clone showed up just a few times. CDR3 DNA sequence: TGTGCCAGCAGCGTCTCAGGTTCCTATGGCTACACCTTC. It is translated as CASSVSGSYGYTF. This chain links TRBV9 with TRBJ1-2; no definite D call. V was pared by 2 bases and J by 4 bases, with 9 bases between. This CDR3 is built from 13 residues. Germline lookup yields CDR1 SGDLS and CDR2 YYNGEE.

On this clone itself: At one of its ends the junction is not consistent with the germline gene, which may arise from a read error. The rearrangement joins TRBV7-9 to TRBJ2-3; 12 bases are shared with TRBD2. Germline lookup yields CDR1 SEHNR and CDR2 FQNEAQ (reference sequence). The CDR3 covers 18 residues. CDR3 protein: CSSSSVLGRLAGADTQYF. Written as DNA, the CDR3 is TGTTCCAGCAGCTCCGTTCTCGGGAGACTAGCGGGAGCCGATACGCAGTATTTT.

The J gene is TRBJ1-4, the V gene TRBV5-6; D is unclear. V lost 7 bases and J 3 bases, leaving 16 bases between the germline ends. This CDR3 is 15 amino acids long. CDR1 and CDR2 (germline): SGHDT, YYEEEE. For the CDR3, the DNA is TGTGCCAGCGCCTATTCAGGACTTCCTAATGAAAAACTGTTTTTT. It translates to CASAYSGLPNEKLFF.

This clone was seen more than once but under ten times. V gene TRBV10-3 combines with J gene TRBJ2-7; D is unclear. Trimming cost V 11 bases and J 0 bases, with 11 bases left between them. The germline CDR1 and CDR2 sequences are ENHRY and SYGVKD. CDR3 size: 12 residues. The CDR3 nucleotides are TGTGCCTCAACCTCTAGCTCCTACGAGCAGTACTTC. Its translation: CASTSSSYEQYF.

The chain uses TRBV27 and TRBJ1-1; the D is unclear. The CDR3 consists of 15 residues. The V gene's germline CDR1 is MNHEY and CDR2 SMNVEV (reference sequence). V shed 1 base and J shed 3 bases, with 12 bases lying between them. The CDR3 reads CASSLLNPTDTEAFF. CDR3 in DNA: TGTGCCAGCAGTTTATTAAACCCAACGGACACTGAAGCTTTCTTT.

This chain uses TRBV11-3 with TRBJ2-2; D remains ambiguous. Germline loops: CDR1 SGHNT, CDR2 YENEEA. This CDR3 spans 13 amino acids. V lost 2 bases to trimming and J lost 5 bases, with 6 bases between them. As DNA, the CDR3 is TGTGCCAGCAGCTTACGACTTACCGGGGAGCTGTTTTTT. Its protein is CASSLRLTGELFF.

Written as DNA, the CDR3 is TGTGCCTGGAGTGTTTCAGGGTCTGCCACTGAAGCTTTCTTT. Protein sequence: CAWSVSGSATEAFF. This rearrangement joins TRBV30 to TRBJ1-1; TRBD1 is a possible D gene (5 bases). The CDR3 length is 14 residues. Trimming cost V 0 bases and J 4 bases, with 12 bases left between them. Germline loops: CDR1 GTSNPN, CDR2 SVGIG (reference sequence).

The V call is TRBV6-5, the J call TRBJ1-5; no firm D call. Trimming shortened V by 4 bases and J by 1 base, and 8 bases separated the two germline ends. This CDR3 contains 14 residues. Germline assignment: CDR1 MNHEY and CDR2 SVGAGI. The CDR3 protein is CASSFGGSNQPQHF. CDR3 nucleotide sequence: TGTGCCAGCAGTTTTGGAGGGAGCAATCAGCCCCAGCATTTT.

The rearrangement links TRBV6-1 to TRBJ1-2, with D perhaps matching TRBD1 (6 bases). Germline loops: CDR1 MNHNS, CDR2 SASEGT. CDR3 length: 14 residues. The V end lost 7 bases, the J end lost 6 bases, and 18 bases lay between the germline ends. CDR3 coding DNA: TGTGCCAGCACCACAAGGGGGGGCGCCGATGGCTACACCTTC. Translating gives CASTTRGGADGYTF.

The rearrangement links TRBV7-2 to TRBJ2-5; tentatively, D is TRBD2 (5 bases). CDR3 size: 13 residues. The germline CDR1 and CDR2 sequences are SGHTA and FQGNSA. V shed 6 bases and J shed 5 bases, with 13 bases lying between them. CDR3 residues: CASSPLAKETQYF. In DNA, the CDR3 is TGTGCCAGCAGTCCGCTAGCCAAGGAGACCCAGTACTTC.

This clone was recorded a few times. The rearrangement links TRBV19 to TRBJ1-1; D unresolved. V lost 4 bases to trimming and J lost 11 bases, with 17 bases between them. Germline V gene data show CDR1 as LNHDA and CDR2 as SQIVND (reference sequence). This CDR3 region has 13 residues. The CDR3 protein is CASSTTRTGGAFF. Written as DNA, the CDR3 is TGTGCCAGTAGTACCACAAGGACCGGCGGGGCTTTCTTT.

The CDR3 DNA sequence: TGTGCCAGCAGATCGGGGACAGTTAGTACTAATGAAAAACTGTTTTTT. As protein: CASRSGTVSTNEKLFF. The chain couples TRBV5-6 to TRBJ1-4; TRBD1 aligns across 7 bases. This CDR3 has 16 amino acids. Germline V lookup: CDR1 SGHDT, CDR2 YYEEEE. J gave up 2 bases and V 5 bases, and 9 bases lay outside the gene matches.

The chain recombines TRBV19 with TRBJ1-3; possible D gene TRBD1, 5 bases. From germline, CDR1 is LNHDA and CDR2 SQIVND (reference sequence). V shed 6 bases and J shed 2 bases, with 14 bases lying between them. The CDR3 has 15 amino acids. CDR3 sequence reads: CASRPRGGTGNTIYF. As DNA, the CDR3 is TGTGCCAGTAGACCTAGGGGTGGTACTGGAAACACCATATATTTT. The full variable domain, rest sourced from reference TRBV19 and TRBJ1-3, is DGGITQSPKYLFRKEGQNVTLSCEQNLNHDAMYWYRQDPGQGLRLIYYSQIVNDFQKGDIAEGYSVSREKKESFPLTVTSAQKNPTAFYLCASRPRGGTGNTIYFGEGSWLTVV.

The rearrangement joins TRBV4-2 to TRBJ2-7, with 8 positions matching TRBD1. The CDR3 length is 15 residues. J was trimmed by 0 bases and V by 1 base; bases with no gene match: 2. The V gene's germline CDR1 is LGHNA and CDR2 YNFKEQ. Here the CDR3 DNA reads TGTGCCAGCAGCCAAGGACAGGGGCCCTCCTACGAGCAGTACTTC. Protein product: CASSQGQGPSYEQYF.

This chain joins TRBV27 and TRBJ2-5, with a possible D match to TRBD1 (6 bases). The CDR3 sequence is 14 residues long. V lost 1 base and J 2 bases, leaving 8 bases between the germline ends. Germline V gene lookup returns CDR1 MNHEY and CDR2 SMNVEV (reference sequence). The DNA for the CDR3 is TGTGCCAGCAGTTTATTAGGACAGCAAGAGACCCAGTACTTC. This encodes CASSLLGQQETQYF.

The V gene is TRBV9, the J gene TRBJ2-3, with 10 nucleotides matching TRBD2. The CDR3 runs 16 residues. Germline assignment: CDR1 SGDLS and CDR2 YYNGEE. The ends lost 4 bases at V and 2 bases at J; junction bases unmatched: 7. CDR3 in amino acids: CASSPASGGLTDTQYF. CDR3 nucleotides: TGTGCCAGCAGCCCAGCTAGCGGGGGCCTCACAGATACGCAGTATTTT.

V gene TRBV27 combines with J gene TRBJ1-4; TRBD1 aligns across 7 bases. CDR1 is MNHEY, CDR2 SMNVEV, per germline (reference sequence). This CDR3 has 14 amino acids. V shed 5 bases, J shed 3 bases, and the junction held 3 bases outside the gene matches. The CDR3 protein is CASSHRGANEKLFF. The CDR3 nucleotides read TGTGCCAGCAGTCACAGGGGAGCTAATGAAAAACTGTTTTTT.

The chain recombines TRBV29-1 with TRBJ2-3; 7 bases are shared with TRBD1. The CDR3 covers 16 residues. Germline-derived CDR1 and CDR2 are SQVTM and ANQGSEA. With V trimmed by 5 bases and J by 3 bases, 14 bases remained unmatched. CDR3 sequence: CSVPPSLTGRTDTQYF. CDR3 coding DNA: TGCAGCGTTCCACCTTCTCTGACAGGGCGGACAGATACGCAGTATTTT.

CDR3: CASSRTTLAKNIQYF. The DNA of the CDR3 is TGTGCCAGCAGTCGTACTACTCTAGCCAAAAACATTCAGTACTTC. The rearrangement uses TRBV6-5 and TRBJ2-4; D is unclear. CDR3 length: 15 amino acids. V shed 5 bases and J shed 0 bases, with 11 bases lying between them. From germline, CDR1 is MNHEY and CDR2 SVGAGI.

The V call is TRBV28, the J call TRBJ1-3; D uncertain. The V end was cut by 3 bases, the J end by 6 bases, with 12 bases between. Germline loops: CDR1 MDHEN, CDR2 SYDVKM. The CDR3 loop spans 14 amino acids. In DNA form, the CDR3 reads TGTGCCAGCAGTTTTAGGAGGAAAGAAAACACCATATATTTT. Translated: CASSFRRKENTIYF.

The rearrangement uses TRBV9 and TRBJ2-5; 9 nucleotides match TRBD2. The CDR3 has 15 amino acids. Germline V CDR1 and CDR2: SGDLS, YYNGEE. V shed 0 bases, J shed 5 bases, and the junction held 5 bases outside the gene matches. CDR3 sequence (DNA): TGTGCCAGCAGCGTAGGGGCGGGAGGGCCGGAGACCCAGTACTTC. This encodes CASSVGAGGPETQYF.

The rearrangement uses TRBV10-2 and TRBJ2-7; 11 positions agree with TRBD2. With V trimmed by 4 bases and J by 5 bases, 10 bases remained unmatched. Looked up from germline, CDR1 is WSHSY and CDR2 is SAAADI. The CDR3 runs 16 residues. The chain's CDR3 is CASSVIAGGPRNEQYF. Here the CDR3 DNA reads TGCGCCAGCAGTGTGATAGCGGGAGGGCCAAGGAACGAGCAGTACTTC.

This clone was picked up a small number of times. The same CDR3 also results from other DNA sequences found in this sample. The J gene is TRBJ2-3, the V gene TRBV4-3; 8 bases map to TRBD2. The CDR3 has 16 amino acids. CDR1 LGHNA and CDR2 YSLEER come from the germline V gene. J lost 2 bases, V lost 4 bases, and 8 bases had no gene match. The CDR3: CASSLLLAGNTDTQYF. DNA for the CDR3: TGCGCCAGCAGCCTCCTTTTAGCGGGGAACACAGATACGCAGTATTTT.

This clone came up a few times. The CDR3 DNA reads as TGCGCCAGCAGCTTCTCCAGGGGTTTCGGAAACACCATATATTTT. Protein: CASSFSRGFGNTIYF. The chain has TRBV5-1 and TRBJ1-3; weak D call: TRBD1 (6 bases). The CDR3 covers 15 residues. V was shortened by 2 bases and J by 4 bases, with 13 bases between the two germline ends. In germline, CDR1 is SGHRS, CDR2 YFSETQ.

The chain employs TRBV14 and TRBJ2-3; D call uncertain. Germline V lookup: CDR1 SGHDN, CDR2 FVKESK. The CDR3 covers 12 residues. Trimming removed 4 bases at V and 10 bases at J, with 12 bases between. The CDR3 spells CASSPGFRSQYF. CDR3 DNA: TGTGCCAGCAGCCCAGGCTTCAGGTCGCAGTATTTT.